The T cell receptor (beta chain) described here comes from a study of CDR3 diversity in severe acne (dated by TCRdb to the late 2010s). V is shortened by 4 bases, J by 3 bases, and the region joining them spans 12 bases. In the germline V gene, CDR1 corresponds to ENHRY and CDR2 to SYGVKD. The CDR3 holds 14 amino acids from the cysteine to the phenylalanine. The read is trimmed to its CDR3 DNA, 42 bases read in frame from base 1. Libraries were made using PCR. Sequencing was carried out with an Illumina HiSeq 2000. TCRdb reprocessing: public reads trimmed at Q25 with fastp, clones called with MiXCR, in-frame beta chains kept. Rows with one shared CDR3 protein collapse into an entry with the most common genes and DNA. Present in this sample are approximately 90,000 distinct CDR3 sequences, around 54% of which were seen just once. The leading ten clones occupy approximately 10% of the sample. This clonotype was observed at least ten times. No cognate antigen has been identified for it. There are no base qualities to consult, and no much larger clone falls within one base.

The chain uses TRBV10-3 and TRBJ1-1; no D gene can be assigned with confidence. This clonotype originated in a male donor with severe acne vulgaris. Input material: blood. The CDR3 loop reads CAISGGPRDTEAFF. The nucleotides are TGTGCCATCAGTGGCGGACCCCGGGACACTGAAGCTTTCTTT.